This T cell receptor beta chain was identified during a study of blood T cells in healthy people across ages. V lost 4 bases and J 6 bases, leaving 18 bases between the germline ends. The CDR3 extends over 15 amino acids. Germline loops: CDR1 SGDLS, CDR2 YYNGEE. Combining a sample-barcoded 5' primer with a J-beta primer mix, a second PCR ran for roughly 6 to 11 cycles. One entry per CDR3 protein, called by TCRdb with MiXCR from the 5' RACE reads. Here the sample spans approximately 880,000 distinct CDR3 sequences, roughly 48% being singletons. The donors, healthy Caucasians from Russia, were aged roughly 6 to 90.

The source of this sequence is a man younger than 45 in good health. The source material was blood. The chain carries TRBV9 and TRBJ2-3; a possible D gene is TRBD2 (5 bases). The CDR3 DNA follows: TGTGCCAGCAGCTCCTCAGGATCCTCGGGGGATACGCAGTATTTT. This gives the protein CASSSSGSSGDTQYF.